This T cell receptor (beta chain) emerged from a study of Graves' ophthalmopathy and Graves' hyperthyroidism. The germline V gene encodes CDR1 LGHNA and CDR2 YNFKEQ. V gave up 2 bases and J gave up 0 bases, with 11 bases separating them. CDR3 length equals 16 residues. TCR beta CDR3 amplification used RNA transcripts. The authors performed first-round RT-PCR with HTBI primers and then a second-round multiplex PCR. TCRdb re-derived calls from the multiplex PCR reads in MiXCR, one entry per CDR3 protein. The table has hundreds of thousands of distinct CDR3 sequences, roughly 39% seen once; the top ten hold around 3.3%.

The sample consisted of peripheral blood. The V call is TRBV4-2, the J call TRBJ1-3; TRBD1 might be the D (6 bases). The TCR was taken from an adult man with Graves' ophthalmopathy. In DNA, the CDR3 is TGTGCCAGCAGCCAACCTGGGACACTCTCTGGAAACACCATATATTTT. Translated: CASSQPGTLSGNTIYF.